Below are 30 T cell receptor beta chains sequenced from a single sample in a study of T cells in Graves' hyperthyroidism and ophthalmopathy. RNA transcripts yielded amplified TCR beta CDR3 regions. Primed by the HTBI set, a first-round RT-PCR was run on the TCR CDR3. A single record per CDR3 protein comes from TCRdb applying MiXCR to the multiplex PCR reads. The sample contains fewer than 500,000 distinct CDR3 sequences, roughly 14% of which appear only once. Sequenced input: blood. These receptors all come from a man younger than 35 with Graves' ophthalmopathy.

Many counts were recorded for this clonotype. The rearrangement uses TRBV29-1 and TRBJ1-2; D remains ambiguous. CDR3 size: 13 residues. Germline V gives CDR1 SQVTM, CDR2 ANQGSEA. Deletions cut 3 bases from V and 8 bases from J, with 16 bases between. In DNA, the CDR3 is TGCAGCGTTGACCCCGAACAGTGGCACGGCTACACCTTC. Protein product: CSVDPEQWHGYTF.

The chain uses TRBV9 and TRBJ2-3; D is undetermined. V was shortened by 3 bases and J by 1 base, with 3 bases between the two germline ends. Germline V CDR1 and CDR2: SGDLS, YYNGEE. The CDR3 is 12 residues long. The CDR3 loop is CASSGRTDTQYF. The DNA for the CDR3 is TGTGCCAGCAGCGGACGCACAGATACGCAGTATTTT.

Only one count was recorded for this clonotype. This may be a read error: a much more frequent sequence differs by one nucleotide. V is TRBV30 and J is TRBJ1-1, with a weak D call TRBD1 (5 bases). The CDR3 is made up of 12 amino acids. Germline V gene data show CDR1 as GTSNPN and CDR2 as SVGIG (reference sequence). Here the CDR3 reads CGWGRTNTEAFF. CDR3 bases: TGTGGCTGGGGACGTACGAACACTGAAGCTTTCTTT.

This clonotype was seen more than once but under ten times. The chain couples TRBV5-6 to TRBJ1-4, with TRBD1 matching 7 bases. From germline, CDR1 is SGHDT and CDR2 YYEEEE. Unmatched junction bases numbered 5, after V lost 4 bases and J lost 8 bases. The CDR3 extends over 13 amino acids. DNA of the CDR3: TGTGCCAGCAGCCCAGGGGGGAACGAAAAACTGTTTTTT. Translation: CASSPGGNEKLFF.

The table lists this clonotype with many counts. V gene TRBV29-1 combines with J gene TRBJ2-5; 8 bases fit TRBD1. Germline assignment: CDR1 SQVTM and CDR2 ANQGSEA. The ends lost 7 bases at V and 2 bases at J; junction bases unmatched: 3. This CDR3 spans 12 amino acids. The CDR3 region has the DNA TGCAGCGCCAACAGGGGGCAAGAGACCCAGTACTTC. Its protein product is CSANRGQETQYF.

This clonotype showed up many times. V usage is TRBV19 and J usage is TRBJ2-7, with 7 bases fitting TRBD1. From germline, CDR1 is LNHDA and CDR2 SQIVND (reference sequence). The CDR3 totals 16 residues. V shed 5 bases and J 4 bases; nucleotides not matched to a gene: 14. CDR3 DNA: TGTGCCAGTAGTCCCCAGGGACAGCCGTGGAGGTACGAGCAGTACTTC. Translating it yields CASSPQGQPWRYEQYF.

This clonotype turned up a few times. This chain joins TRBV19 and TRBJ2-1; 11 nucleotides agree with TRBD2. CDR3 length: 17 amino acids. V dropped 5 bases and J dropped 2; count of bases not matched to a gene: 8. From germline, CDR1 is LNHDA and CDR2 SQIVND (reference sequence). CDR3 region: CASSVRLAGLAYNEQFF. CDR3 DNA: TGTGCCAGTAGTGTAAGACTAGCGGGATTAGCCTACAATGAGCAGTTCTTC. The variable domain in full, completed from reference TRBV19 and TRBJ2-1, reads DGGITQSPKYLFRKEGQNVTLSCEQNLNHDAMYWYRQDPGQGLRLIYYSQIVNDFQKGDIAEGYSVSREKKESFPLTVTSAQKNPTAFYLCASSVRLAGLAYNEQFFGPGTRLTVL.

The V gene is TRBV19, the J gene TRBJ1-1, with 8 bases matching TRBD1. This CDR3 spans 13 amino acids. J lost 6 bases, V lost 5 bases, and 5 bases had no gene match. In germline, CDR1 is LNHDA, CDR2 SQIVND (reference sequence). The chain's CDR3 is CASSFGQGPEAFF. CDR3 DNA sequence: TGTGCCAGTAGTTTCGGACAGGGCCCTGAAGCTTTCTTT.

This clonotype was seen ten or more times. The J gene is TRBJ2-7, the V gene TRBV19, with D maybe TRBD1 (5 bases). The germline gives CDR1 LNHDA, CDR2 SQIVND (reference sequence). Trimming shortened V by 5 bases and J by 0 bases, and 17 bases separated the two germline ends. The CDR3 is 16 amino acids. The CDR3 loop reads CASSPSTVYYSYEQYF. CDR3 bases: TGTGCCAGTAGTCCCTCGACAGTCTATTACTCCTACGAGCAGTACTTC.

V and J are TRBV29-1 and TRBJ1-1; 10 nucleotides line up with TRBD1. This CDR3 comprises 12 residues. The trim removed 7 bases at V and 11 bases at J, leaving 10 bases unmatched. Germline assignment: CDR1 SQVTM and CDR2 ANQGSEA. The CDR3 nucleotides are TGCAGCGGACAGACAGGGGGCGCGGAGGCTTTCTTT. Translated, it gives CSGQTGGAEAFF.

This clonotype was seen a handful of times. V gene TRBV29-1 combines with J gene TRBJ2-1; 8 bases line up with TRBD2. After removal of 7 bases from V and 5 bases from J, the junction contained 10 bases not matched to a gene. The length of the CDR3 is 14 residues. Germline V gives CDR1 SQVTM, CDR2 ANQGSEA. For the CDR3, the DNA is TGCAGCGCCGTAGGCGGGGGGCCCCACAATGAGCAGTTCTTC. The encoded protein is CSAVGGGPHNEQFF.

This clonotype was detected many times. The J gene is TRBJ2-5, the V gene TRBV24-1, with TRBD2 as a possible D gene (5 bases). Germline V lookup: CDR1 KGHDR, CDR2 SFDVKD. The CDR3 spans 15 residues. V lost 0 bases to trimming and J lost 2 bases, with 9 bases between them. CDR3 residues: CATSDLLSGQETQYF. The CDR3 DNA reads TGTGCCACCAGTGATTTGCTCTCGGGGCAAGAGACCCAGTACTTC.

Ten or more counts support this clonotype. The chain recombines TRBV7-8 with TRBJ2-7, with TRBD2 matching 10 bases. V trimming: 1 base; J trimming: 1 base; junction bases outside the gene matches: 4. CDR3 length: 16 residues. Germline V gene data show CDR1 as SGHVS and CDR2 as FQNEAQ. CDR3 sequence: CASSLGIAGGSYEQYF. The CDR3 bases are TGTGCCAGCAGCTTAGGTATAGCGGGGGGATCCTACGAGCAGTACTTC.

This clonotype turned up a few times. The rearrangement links TRBV7-9 to TRBJ1-3; D ambiguous. Germline V gene sequence: CDR1 SEHNR, CDR2 FQNEAQ (reference sequence). The CDR3 is 12 residues long. V lost 1 base to trimming and J lost 11 bases, with 9 bases between them. CDR3 DNA sequence: TGTGCCAGCAGCTTAGGGTATAAGGCCATATATTTT. Protein sequence: CASSLGYKAIYF.

This clonotype was seen repeatedly, ten times or more. The rearrangement links TRBV13 to TRBJ2-3; D not resolved. The CDR3 has 13 amino acids. Germline loops: CDR1 PRHDT, CDR2 FYEKMQ (reference sequence). V lost 1 base to trimming and J lost 4 bases, with 6 bases between them. The CDR3 DNA follows: TGTGCCAGCAGCTTAGTAAGTGCAGATACGCAGTATTTT. It encodes CASSLVSADTQYF.

This clonotype showed up many times. The V and J genes are TRBV14 and TRBJ2-2; D call uncertain. This CDR3 has 16 amino acids. V was shortened by 0 bases and J by 8 bases, with 16 bases between the two germline ends. The germline CDR1 and CDR2 sequences are SGHDN and FVKESK. The CDR3 DNA is TGTGCCAGCAGCCAAGATGCCTGGAGAGTTTTGGGGGAGCTGTTTTTT. Protein product: CASSQDAWRVLGELFF. The whole variable domain, filled in from reference TRBV14 and TRBJ2-2, reads EAGVTQFPSHSVIEKGQTVTLRCDPISGHDNLYWYRRVMGKEIKFLLHFVKESKQDESGMPNNRFLAERTGGTYSTLKVQPAELEDSGVYFCASSQDAWRVLGELFFGEGSRLTVL.

This clonotype turned up a few times. The rearrangement links TRBV20-1 to TRBJ1-5, with D possibly TRBD1 on 6 matching bases. The CDR3 contains 14 residues. The germline V gene encodes CDR1 DFQATT and CDR2 SNEGSKA (reference sequence). Deletions cut 3 bases from V and 6 bases from J, with 15 bases between. The CDR3 DNA follows: TGCAGTGCTAGGGGGGCCAGGGAAGGTCAGCCCCAGCATTTT. Translating it yields CSARGAREGQPQHF.

A few counts support this clonotype. This rearrangement joins TRBV6-1 to TRBJ2-7, with D unresolved. Germline V gene lookup returns CDR1 MNHNS and CDR2 SASEGT. V lost 4 bases, J lost 2 bases, and 18 bases lay in between. This CDR3 spans 16 amino acids. This CDR3 is CASSASSDGRPYEQYF. In nucleotides, the CDR3 is TGTGCCAGCAGTGCGTCCTCCGACGGACGACCCTACGAGCAGTACTTC.

The chain links TRBV4-1 to TRBJ1-5; 12 bases fit TRBD1. CDR1 MGHRA and CDR2 YSYEKL come from the germline V gene. V lost 3 bases and J lost 6; bases outside the gene matches: 6. CDR3 length: 16 residues. CDR3 in amino acids: CASSQGDRGPIQPQHF. CDR3 nucleotide sequence: TGCGCCAGCAGCCAGGGGGACAGGGGGCCGATTCAGCCCCAGCATTTT.

This clonotype was seen ten or more times. The chain recombines TRBV11-2 with TRBJ2-7; the D gene is possibly TRBD2 (5 bases). V lost 0 bases, J lost 6 bases, and 9 bases lay in between. The CDR3 sequence is 13 residues long. CDR1 SGHAT and CDR2 FQNNGV come from the germline V gene. The CDR3 sequence: CASSLDRGPEQYF. Written as DNA, the CDR3 is TGTGCCAGCAGCTTAGATCGGGGTCCCGAGCAGTACTTC.

In this sample, this clonotype turned up many times. The rearrangement uses TRBV30 and TRBJ2-5, with D hard to call. The length of the CDR3 is 14 residues. Germline V lookup: CDR1 GTSNPN, CDR2 SVGIG (reference sequence). The V and J ends lost 0 bases and 0 bases respectively, with 8 bases between them. The CDR3 DNA reads as TGTGCCTGGAGTGTATACAGCCACCAAGAGACCCAGTACTTC. Protein sequence: CAWSVYSHQETQYF. Together with reference TRBV30 and TRBJ2-5, the CDR3 gives the full variable domain: SQTIHQWPATLVQPVGSPLSLECTVEGTSNPNLYWYRQAAGRGLQLLFYSVGIGQISSEVPQNLSASRPQDRQFILSSKKLLLSDSGFYLCAWSVYSHQETQYFGPGTRLLVL.

This clonotype was counted many times. The chain couples TRBV15 to TRBJ2-2; D could derive from TRBD1 or TRBD2 (5 bases each). Per germline, CDR1 LNHNV and CDR2 YYDKDF (reference sequence). The CDR3 extends over 15 amino acids. With 0 bases removed from V and 4 bases from J, the gap between germline ends came to 9 bases. For the CDR3, the DNA is TGTGCCACCAGCAGAGACGGGGCGGGCACCGGGGAGCTGTTTTTT. Translated, it gives CATSRDGAGTGELFF.

In this sample, this clonotype turned up a few times. V is TRBV19 and J is TRBJ2-3, with D possibly being TRBD1 (6 bases). Trimming took off 4 bases at V and 6 bases at J, with 11 bases between the two ends. The CDR3 spans 13 residues. Per the germline V gene, CDR1 is LNHDA and CDR2 is SQIVND (reference sequence). The CDR3 region is CASSNRERDTQYF. The CDR3 DNA sequence: TGTGCCAGTAGTAACAGGGAGAGGGATACGCAGTATTTT. Complete variable domain (other parts from reference TRBV19 and TRBJ2-3): DGGITQSPKYLFRKEGQNVTLSCEQNLNHDAMYWYRQDPGQGLRLIYYSQIVNDFQKGDIAEGYSVSREKKESFPLTVTSAQKNPTAFYLCASSNRERDTQYFGPGTRLTVL.

This clonotype was counted many times. The gene calls are TRBV2 and TRBJ2-4; D gene uncertain. Germline V gene sequence: CDR1 SNHLY, CDR2 FYNNEI. CDR3 length equals 17 residues. V was pared by 2 bases and J by 0 bases, with 14 bases between. The CDR3, as DNA: TGTGCCAGCAGTGAATGGGAAGTGGAACTAGCCAAAAACATTCAGTACTTC. It codes for CASSEWEVELAKNIQYF. The complete variable domain, with remaining parts taken from reference TRBV2 and TRBJ2-4, reads EPEVTQTPSHQVTQMGQEVILRCVPISNHLYFYWYRQILGQKVEFLVSFYNNEISEKSEIFDDQFSVERPDGSNFTLKIRSTKLEDSAMYFCASSEWEVELAKNIQYFGAGTRLSVL.

This clonotype was seen many times. This sequence joins TRBV11-3 and TRBJ2-1; TRBD2 matches 8 bases. This CDR3 spans 15 amino acids. J gave up 6 bases and V 3 bases, and 7 bases lay outside the gene matches. Germline-derived CDR1 and CDR2 are SGHNT and YENEEA. This chain's CDR3 is CASSLGLEGTNEQFF. The CDR3, as DNA: TGTGCCAGCAGCTTGGGACTAGAGGGGACCAATGAGCAGTTCTTC.

Turning to this clonotype: A much bigger clone sits one base away, suggesting this may be a read error. J is TRBJ2-1 and V is TRBV4-2; 15 positions match TRBD2. This CDR3 comprises 20 residues. CDR1 is LGHNA and CDR2 is YNFKEQ in the germline V gene. CDR3 in amino acids: CVSSQGTPGLAGGRYNEQFF. As DNA, the CDR3 is TGTGTCAGCAGCCAAGGGACCCCGGGACTAGCGGGGGGACGATACAATGAGCAGTTCTTC.

J is TRBJ1-4 and V is TRBV11-2; no clear D. CDR3 length: 18 amino acids. With 6 bases removed from V and 0 bases from J, the gap between germline ends came to 20 bases. From germline, CDR1 is SGHAT and CDR2 FQNNGV. DNA for the CDR3: TGTGCCAGCAGACCTCGGAGGGCACTTTTCGCAACTAATGAAAAACTGTTTTTT. The encoded protein is CASRPRRALFATNEKLFF.

This clonotype was picked up many times. The chain carries TRBV30 and TRBJ1-1, with D possibly being TRBD1 (6 bases). This CDR3 is 12 amino acids long. Germline assignment: CDR1 GTSNPN and CDR2 SVGIG (reference sequence). V gave up 2 bases and J gave up 6 bases, with 10 bases separating them. The CDR3 loop reads CAWSSGTPEAFF. CDR3 coding DNA: TGTGCCTGGAGTTCCGGGACACCTGAAGCTTTCTTT.

This clonotype was picked up many times. This chain links TRBV5-6 with TRBJ1-2, with D hard to call. The germline gives CDR1 SGHDT, CDR2 YYEEEE. This CDR3 region has 13 residues. V was trimmed by 0 bases and J by 0 bases, leaving 3 bases between them. The CDR3 sequence is CASSLEANYGYTF. The CDR3 DNA reads as TGTGCCAGCAGCTTGGAAGCTAACTATGGCTACACCTTC.

This clonotype was picked up a small number of times. The chain has TRBV5-5 and TRBJ1-6; D unresolved. The CDR3 length is 13 residues. Germline assignment: CDR1 SGHKS and CDR2 YYEKEE (reference sequence). V gave up 0 bases and J gave up 8 bases, with 6 bases separating them. In DNA, the CDR3 is TGTGCCAGCAGCTTGGGTGGACATTCACCCCTCCACTTT. Translated, it gives CASSLGGHSPLHF.